This passage covers 29 T cell receptor beta chains from one sample sequenced in a study of blood T cell repertoires in COVID-19. The assay was immunoSEQ multiplex PCR, and TCRdb's table has in-frame clones only and misses some. The sample consists of approximately 180,000 clones, 89% of them appearing once. Sequencing was carried out using PBMCs or T cells enriched from blood (not recorded which). The receptors come from a woman aged 40 to 50 with acute COVID-19.

V usage is TRBV9 and J usage is TRBJ2-3; TRBD2 agrees at 9 bases. Trimming at V came to 3 bases and at J to 1 base, leaving 0 bases not matched to a gene. CDR3 length: 14 amino acids. Germline values: CDR1 SGDLS, CDR2 YYNGEE. The CDR3: CASSGTSGTDTQYF. The CDR3 coding sequence is TGTGCCAGCAGCGGGACTAGCGGCACAGATACGCAGTATTTT.

The V gene is TRBV2, the J gene TRBJ2-2; no firm D call. Deletions cut 4 bases from V and 0 bases from J, with 6 bases between. The CDR3 consists of 14 residues. Germline lookup yields CDR1 SNHLY and CDR2 FYNNEI. The CDR3 DNA is TGTGCCAGCAGTGGGCAGTCGAACACCGGGGAGCTGTTTTTT. It encodes CASSGQSNTGELFF. The complete variable domain, with remaining parts taken from reference TRBV2 and TRBJ2-2, reads EPEVTQTPSHQVTQMGQEVILRCVPISNHLYFYWYRQILGQKVEFLVSFYNNEISEKSEIFDDQFSVERPDGSNFTLKIRSTKLEDSAMYFCASSGQSNTGELFFGEGSRLTVL.

The rearrangement uses TRBV7-2 and TRBJ1-6; D gene ambiguous. With 1 base removed from V and 0 bases from J, the gap between germline ends came to 7 bases. Germline V gives CDR1 SGHTA, CDR2 FQGNSA. This CDR3 contains 16 residues. CDR3 sequence (DNA): TGTGCCAGCAGCTTAGTCGCAGTCTCCTATAATTCACCCCTCCACTTT. Its translation is CASSLVAVSYNSPLHF.

This chain joins TRBV4-1 and TRBJ2-1, with TRBD2 matching 9 bases. The CDR3 consists of 16 residues. Germline loops: CDR1 MGHRA, CDR2 YSYEKL. The V segment lost 0 bases and the J segment 3 bases; nucleotides outside the gene matches: 3. The CDR3 coding sequence is TGCGCCAGCAGCCAAGATGCAGCGGGAGGCTACAATGAGCAGTTCTTC. Protein product: CASSQDAAGGYNEQFF.

This chain connects TRBV2 to TRBJ2-7; 7 bases fit TRBD2. This CDR3 has 13 residues. J gave up 9 bases and V 1 base, and 6 bases lay outside the gene matches. Germline-derived CDR1 and CDR2 are SNHLY and FYNNEI. The DNA for the CDR3 is TGTGCCAGCAGTGAAGGGGAGGGCCCCGGGCAGTACTTC. Protein product: CASSEGEGPGQYF.

The chain has TRBV6-6 and TRBJ1-1, with 11 bases lining up with TRBD1. Germline trimming cut 6 bases from V and 10 bases from J; bases unmatched to any gene: 10. The CDR3 extends over 14 amino acids. The germline gives CDR1 MNHNY, CDR2 SVGAGI (reference sequence). The DNA for the CDR3 is TGTGCCAGCAGCGATAACCGGGACAGGGGGGGAGCTTTCTTT. Its translation: CASSDNRDRGGAFF.

The J gene is TRBJ2-2, the V gene TRBV19, with D perhaps TRBD2 (5 bases). Trimming stripped 1 base from V and 3 bases from J, with 6 bases between. The CDR3 totals 14 residues. Looked up from germline, CDR1 is LNHDA and CDR2 is SQIVND (reference sequence). The DNA for the CDR3 is TGTGCCAGTAGTATAGTACTAGACACCGGGGAGCTGTTTTTT. Translating gives CASSIVLDTGELFF. The full variable domain, with the rest looked up from reference TRBV19 and TRBJ2-2, is DGGITQSPKYLFRKEGQNVTLSCEQNLNHDAMYWYRQDPGQGLRLIYYSQIVNDFQKGDIAEGYSVSREKKESFPLTVTSAQKNPTAFYLCASSIVLDTGELFFGEGSRLTVL.

The V call is TRBV29-1, the J call TRBJ2-3, with D possibly being TRBD1 (5 bases). The CDR3 sequence is 14 residues long. With 7 bases removed from V and 4 bases from J, the gap between germline ends came to 18 bases. The germline V gene encodes CDR1 SQVTM and CDR2 ANQGSEA. CDR3 bases: TGCAGCGCTAAGACAGTCGGAAGCGCAGATACGCAGTATTTT. Translation: CSAKTVGSADTQYF.

J is TRBJ1-1 and V is TRBV28; D is possibly TRBD1 (6 bases). Germline V gives CDR1 MDHEN, CDR2 SYDVKM. The ends were cut back, 5 bases at V and 0 bases at J, with 19 bases in the middle. There are 17 residues in the CDR3. CDR3 residues: CASSNGGGRYVNTEAFF. CDR3 DNA: TGTGCCAGCAGTAACGGGGGGGGGCGATATGTGAACACTGAAGCTTTCTTT.

V usage is TRBV27 and J usage is TRBJ1-2; 11 nucleotides line up with TRBD1. The CDR3 covers 13 residues. In germline, CDR1 is MNHEY, CDR2 SMNVEV (reference sequence). Unmatched junction bases numbered 6, after V lost 5 bases and J lost 10 bases. The CDR3 bases are TGTGCCAGCAGTCCCGGGACAGGGGGGGCCTACACCTTC. It encodes CASSPGTGGAYTF.

This clone was observed a single time. V gene TRBV4-2 combines with J gene TRBJ2-3; D unresolved. The CDR3 sequence is 15 residues long. Germline V gene sequence: CDR1 LGHNA, CDR2 YNFKEQ. With 0 bases removed from V and 2 bases from J, the gap between germline ends came to 9 bases. This chain's CDR3 is CASSQDRRITDTQYF. Written as DNA, the CDR3 is TGTGCCAGCAGCCAAGATCGCAGAATCACAGATACGCAGTATTTT.

The chain recombines TRBV10-1 with TRBJ2-1; 7 bases are shared with TRBD1. The germline gives CDR1 WNHNN, CDR2 SYGVQD (reference sequence). The J segment lost 3 bases and the V segment lost 5 bases, leaving 4 bases of the junction unmatched. CDR3 length equals 14 residues. In DNA, the CDR3 is TGCGCCAGCAGTCGGGACAGTAGCTACAATGAGCAGTTCTTC. Its protein product is CASSRDSSYNEQFF.

The chain carries TRBV18 and TRBJ1-2, with unresolved D. The CDR3 consists of 14 residues. V gave up 3 bases and J gave up 1 base, with 9 bases separating them. CDR1 and CDR2 (germline): KGHSH, LQKENI. In nucleotides, the CDR3 is TGTGCCAGCTCACCGTCAGAGGTTAACTATGGCTACACCTTC. It encodes CASSPSEVNYGYTF.

The genes are TRBV5-8 and TRBJ2-5; 7 bases fit TRBD1. After removal of 2 bases from V and 2 bases from J, the junction contained 15 bases not matched to a gene. Germline V gene lookup returns CDR1 SGHTS and CDR2 YDEGEE. The CDR3 contains 18 residues. This chain's CDR3 is CASSLERSSQGWQETQYF. The CDR3 DNA reads as TGTGCCAGCAGCTTAGAAAGAAGTTCACAGGGGTGGCAAGAGACCCAGTACTTC.

The chain carries TRBV7-8 and TRBJ2-2, with TRBD2 as a possible D gene (6 bases). The germline V gene has CDR1 SGHVS and CDR2 FQNEAQ. The CDR3 extends over 18 amino acids. The V and J ends lost 3 bases and 5 bases respectively, with 22 bases between them. CDR3 nucleotides: TGTGCCAGCAGCTTCGGGAGACAGCTGGGACTTGGGACCGGGGAGCTGTTTTTT. Translating it yields CASSFGRQLGLGTGELFF.

The CDR3 DNA follows: TGTGCCAGCAGCTTAGTGACAGGGGGAGGCTATGGCTACACCTTC. This sequence encodes CASSLVTGGGYGYTF. The gene calls are TRBV11-2 and TRBJ1-2, with 9 bases aligning to TRBD1. This CDR3 contains 15 residues. Germline assignment: CDR1 SGHAT and CDR2 FQNNGV. The V segment lost 1 base and the J segment 4 bases; nucleotides outside the gene matches: 4.

This clone was seen more than once but under ten times. The CDR3 bases are TGTGCCTGGAGTAAAAACCTAGCCCAAGAGACCCAGTACTTC. This encodes CAWSKNLAQETQYF. The chain couples TRBV30 to TRBJ2-5; D is perhaps TRBD2 (5 bases). Deletions cut 2 bases from V and 1 base from J, with 11 bases between. Germline V lookup: CDR1 GTSNPN, CDR2 SVGIG (reference sequence). This CDR3 has 14 residues. Complete variable domain (other parts from reference TRBV30 and TRBJ2-5): SQTIHQWPATLVQPVGSPLSLECTVEGTSNPNLYWYRQAAGRGLQLLFYSVGIGQISSEVPQNLSASRPQDRQFILSSKKLLLSDSGFYLCAWSKNLAQETQYFGPGTRLLVL.

This clone was counted a single time. The chain couples TRBV19 to TRBJ1-6; tentative D call: TRBD1 (5 bases). Germline V gives CDR1 LNHDA, CDR2 SQIVND (reference sequence). The V end lost 3 bases, the J end lost 9 bases, and 18 bases lay between the germline ends. The CDR3 consists of 16 residues. In DNA, the CDR3 is TGTGCCAGTAGTATTTCTTGGCAGGGCCAAATTTCACCCCTCCACTTT. Protein sequence: CASSISWQGQISPLHF.

This sequence joins TRBV19 and TRBJ2-7; 7 bases are shared with TRBD2. The CDR3 length is 15 residues. Per the germline V gene, CDR1 is LNHDA and CDR2 is SQIVND (reference sequence). Losses at the gene ends were 4 bases for V and 2 bases for J; bases not matched to a gene: 8. The CDR3 region has the DNA TGTGCCAGTAGTACCCGACTAGCTCCAGCCTACGAGCAGTACTTC. Its protein is CASSTRLAPAYEQYF.

This clone has just one count. This sequence joins TRBV27 and TRBJ1-1; 8 bases agree with TRBD1. The CDR3 spans 14 residues. Trimming took 6 bases from V and 4 from J; bases not matched to a gene: 7. Germline V gene lookup returns CDR1 MNHEY and CDR2 SMNVEV (reference sequence). The CDR3 DNA reads as TGTGCCAGCAGCCTCAGGGGGCGGACCACTGAAGCTTTCTTT. Encoded protein: CASSLRGRTTEAFF.

This clone was seen a few times. This chain joins TRBV7-9 and TRBJ2-7; 9 bases agree with TRBD2. Germline values: CDR1 SEHNR, CDR2 FQNEAQ (reference sequence). CDR3 length: 17 residues. J was trimmed by 2 bases and V by 2 bases; bases with no gene match: 10. CDR3 residues: CASSLREAGGKAYEQYF. CDR3 coding DNA: TGTGCCAGCAGCTTACGCGAAGCGGGAGGCAAAGCCTACGAGCAGTACTTC.

The chain employs TRBV27 and TRBJ1-5; D gene uncertain. The CDR3 runs 15 residues. V was trimmed by 2 bases and J by 2 bases, leaving 10 bases between them. Germline CDR1 reads MNHEY; CDR2 reads SMNVEV (reference sequence). The CDR3 nucleotides are TGTGCCAGCAGTTTACGGCCTGGAGGCAATCAGCCCCAGCATTTT. Protein product: CASSLRPGGNQPQHF.

The rearrangement joins TRBV4-1 to TRBJ2-3; TRBD1 agrees at 8 bases. The V gene end was trimmed by 5 bases and the J gene end by 4 bases; junction bases not matched to a gene: 14. The germline V gene encodes CDR1 MGHRA and CDR2 YSYEKL. This CDR3 contains 17 residues. The chain's CDR3 is CASSKIGDRPGADTQYF. In DNA form, the CDR3 reads TGCGCCAGCAGCAAAATAGGGGACAGGCCAGGCGCAGATACGCAGTATTTT.

The V and J genes are TRBV5-6 and TRBJ2-7; TRBD1 matches 8 bases. Germline CDR1 is SGHDT and CDR2 is YYEEEE. The CDR3 is 13 residues long. V dropped 5 bases and J dropped 6; count of bases not matched to a gene: 7. As DNA, the CDR3 is TGTGCCAGCAGTACCGGGACAGGTTCCGAGCAGTACTTC. Protein: CASSTGTGSEQYF.

V and J are TRBV28 and TRBJ1-2; 7 positions agree with TRBD1. The CDR3 extends over 13 amino acids. V shed 8 bases, J shed 4 bases, and the junction held 7 bases outside the gene matches. Germline CDR1 MDHEN, CDR2 SYDVKM. The CDR3 loop is CASGRTGLYGYTF. The CDR3 nucleotides are TGTGCCAGCGGAAGGACAGGACTCTATGGCTACACCTTC.

The chain combines TRBV28 with TRBJ2-1; 7 positions match TRBD1. This CDR3 comprises 13 residues. In germline, CDR1 is MDHEN, CDR2 SYDVKM. J lost 9 bases, V lost 6 bases, and 8 bases had no gene match. The CDR3 nucleotides are TGTGCCAGCAGCCGACAGGGTAGGAGTGAGCAGTTCTTC. It translates to CASSRQGRSEQFF.

The chain is built from TRBV5-6 and TRBJ1-5; TRBD1 matches 8 bases. The CDR3 sequence is 14 residues long. The V segment lost 4 bases and the J segment 7 bases; nucleotides outside the gene matches: 7. In germline, CDR1 is SGHDT, CDR2 YYEEEE. The CDR3 is CASSRQGLGQPQHF. The CDR3 nucleotides are TGTGCCAGCAGCCGACAGGGGTTGGGGCAGCCCCAGCATTTT.

V usage is TRBV4-1 and J usage is TRBJ2-7, with TRBD2 identical over 9 bases. Germline V gene data show CDR1 as MGHRA and CDR2 as YSYEKL. Trimming removed 1 base from V and 0 bases from J; junction bases left unmatched: 4. The CDR3 extends over 16 amino acids. The CDR3 sequence is CASSQAAGGASYEQYF. DNA of the CDR3: TGCGCCAGCAGCCAAGCGGCGGGGGGGGCCTCCTACGAGCAGTACTTC.

The rearrangement links TRBV6-2 or TRBV6-3 to TRBJ1-1; tentatively, D is TRBD1 (5 bases). V lost 0 bases and J lost 4, with 9 bases in between. The CDR3 consists of 14 residues. Germline V gene sequence: CDR1 MNHEY, CDR2 SVGEGT. In DNA form, the CDR3 reads TGTGCCAGCAGTTACTCGGGGGGGACCACTGAAGCTTTCTTT. It codes for CASSYSGGTTEAFF.